One sample yielded the 2 T cell receptor beta chains listed below, sequenced in a study of spatial heterogeneity in lung cancer. Time point denoted: sample taken at primary tumor resection. TCRdb re-analysed the 5' RACE reads in MiXCR, keeping a single row per CDR3 protein. The sample includes under 50,000 distinct CDR3 sequences, about 5% of them seen just once. This sample comprised PBMCs, obtained at surgery. The receptors were gathered from a female donor with early-stage non-small cell lung cancer.

This clonotype was observed many times. V usage is TRBV20-1 and J usage is TRBJ2-3, with D perhaps matching TRBD1 or TRBD2 (5 bases each). The CDR3 totals 13 residues. Trimming removed 6 bases at V and 2 bases at J, with 12 bases between. The germline gives CDR1 DFQATT, CDR2 SNEGSKA (reference sequence). The CDR3 DNA reads TGCAGTGCAAGTGGGGGAAACACAGATACGCAGTATTTT. Its translation: CSASGGNTDTQYF.

This clonotype was recorded at least ten times. This rearrangement joins TRBV14 to TRBJ2-1, with 7 bases that match TRBD2. CDR3 length: 12 residues. Germline V lookup: CDR1 SGHDN, CDR2 FVKESK. V gave up 4 bases and J gave up 10 bases; unmatched junction bases: 4. CDR3 in amino acids: CASSLRLAEQFF. Written as DNA, the CDR3 is TGTGCCAGCAGCCTTCGACTAGCCGAGCAGTTCTTC.